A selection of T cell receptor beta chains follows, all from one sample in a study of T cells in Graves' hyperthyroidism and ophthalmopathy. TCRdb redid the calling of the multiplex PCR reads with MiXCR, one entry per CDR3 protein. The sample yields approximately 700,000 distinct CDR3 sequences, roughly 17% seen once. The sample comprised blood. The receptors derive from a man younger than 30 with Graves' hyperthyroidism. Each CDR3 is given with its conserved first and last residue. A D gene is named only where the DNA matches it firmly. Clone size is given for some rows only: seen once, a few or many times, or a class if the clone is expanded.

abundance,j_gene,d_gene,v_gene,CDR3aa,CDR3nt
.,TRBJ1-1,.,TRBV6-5,CASSPRGQEGHGAFF,TGTGCCAGCAGCCCACGGGGGCAGGAAGGCCATGGAGCTTTCTTT
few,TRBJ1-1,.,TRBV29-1,CSPRYTDTEAFF,TGCAGCCCAAGGTACACCGACACTGAAGCTTTCTTT
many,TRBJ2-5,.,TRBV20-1,CSAPPVRRQETQYF,TGCAGTGCTCCCCCCGTTCGGAGGCAAGAGACCCAGTACTTC
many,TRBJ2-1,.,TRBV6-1,CASSFWGAAYNEQFF,TGTGCCAGCAGTTTTTGGGGGGCTGCCTACAATGAGCAGTTCTTC
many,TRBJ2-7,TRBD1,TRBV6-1,CASSEAPGQYSYEQYF,TGTGCCAGCAGTGAAGCTCCGGGACAGTACTCCTACGAGCAGTACTTC
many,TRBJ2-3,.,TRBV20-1,CSARGEFPDTQYF,TGCAGTGCTAGAGGGGAGTTCCCCGATACGCAGTATTTT
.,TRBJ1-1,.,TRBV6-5,CASSYGVLPGQRNTEAFF,TGTGCCAGCAGTTACGGCGTTTTACCAGGCCAGAGGAACACTGAAGCTTTCTTT
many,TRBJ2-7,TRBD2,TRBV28,CASSVVGTSEQYF,TGTGCCAGCAGTGTAGTCGGGACTAGCGAGCAGTACTTC
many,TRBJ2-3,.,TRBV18,CASSPGSSTDTQYF,TGTGCCAGCTCACCAGGCTCTAGCACAGATACGCAGTATTTT
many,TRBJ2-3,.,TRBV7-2,CASSFQGRGTDTQYF,TGTGCCAGCAGCTTTCAGGGGCGGGGCACAGATACGCAGTATTTT
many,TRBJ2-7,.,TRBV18,CASSLGTRSSYEQYF,TGTGCCAGCTCACTTGGGACCCGCAGCTCCTACGAGCAGTACTTC
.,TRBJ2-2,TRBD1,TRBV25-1,CASSDEDRDTGELFF,TGTGCCAGCAGTGACGAGGACAGGGACACCGGGGAGCTGTTTTTT
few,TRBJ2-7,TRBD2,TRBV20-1,CSATSGSIYEQYF,TGCAGTGCTACTAGCGGGAGCATCTACGAGCAGTACTTC
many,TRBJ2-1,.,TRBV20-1,CSARDEDAVSYNEQFF,TGCAGTGCTAGAGATGAGGATGCGGTATCCTACAATGAGCAGTTCTTC
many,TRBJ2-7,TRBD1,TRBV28,CASSHGQASYEQYF,TGTGCCAGCAGCCACGGACAGGCTTCCTACGAGCAGTACTTC
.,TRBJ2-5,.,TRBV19,CATVGETRETQYF,TGTGCCACCGTAGGGGAGACGAGGGAGACCCAGTACTTC
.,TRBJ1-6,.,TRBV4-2,CASSQEETLNNSPLHF,TGTGCCAGCAGCCAAGAAGAGACACTGAATAATTCACCCCTCCACTTT
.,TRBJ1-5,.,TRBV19,CASSTLLGDQPQHF,TGTGCCAGTAGTACCCTTCTGGGGGATCAGCCCCAGCATTTT
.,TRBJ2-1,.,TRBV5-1,CASRAPGRLSSYNEQFF,TGCGCCAGCAGGGCCCCCGGTCGACTGAGCTCCTACAATGAGCAGTTCTTC
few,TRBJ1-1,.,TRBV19,CASSTFLGANTEAFF,TGTGCCAGTAGTACTTTTCTGGGAGCGAACACTGAAGCTTTCTTT
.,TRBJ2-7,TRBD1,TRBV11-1,CASSLKRDRGYEQYF,TGTGCCAGCAGCTTAAAACGGGACAGGGGTTACGAGCAGTACTTC
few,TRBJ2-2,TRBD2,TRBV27,CATNTAGGNTGELFF,TGTGCCACTAACACCGCGGGGGGAAACACCGGGGAGCTGTTTTTT
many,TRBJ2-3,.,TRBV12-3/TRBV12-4,CASTHRAGTDTQYF,TGTGCCAGCACGCACAGGGCTGGCACAGATACGCAGTATTTT
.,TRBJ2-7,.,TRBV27,CASSTLVAGEQYF,TGTGCCAGCAGCACATTAGTGGCTGGCGAGCAGTACTTC
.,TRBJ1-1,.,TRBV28,CASLPATNRDDAAAFF,TGTGCCAGCCTCCCTGCCACAAACCGGGACGACGCCGCTGCTTTCTTT
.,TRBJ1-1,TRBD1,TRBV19,CASSISTGGGYTEAFF,TGTGCCAGTAGTATTTCAACAGGGGGCGGCTACACTGAAGCTTTCTTT
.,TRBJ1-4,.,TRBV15,CATSKGGYNEKLFF,TGTGCCACCAGCAAGGGGGGATACAATGAAAAACTGTTTTTT
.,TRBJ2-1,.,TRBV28,CASNGGNEAYNEQFF,TGTGCCAGCAACGGAGGTAATGAGGCCTACAATGAGCAGTTCTTC
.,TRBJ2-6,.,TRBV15,CATSSFYTPGANVLTF,TGTGCCACCAGCTCGTTTTATACCCCTGGGGCCAACGTCCTGACTTTC
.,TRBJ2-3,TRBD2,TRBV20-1,CSLAGVSQGFRGDTQYF,TGCAGCCTCGCGGGAGTGTCCCAAGGTTTCCGGGGAGATACGCAGTATTTT
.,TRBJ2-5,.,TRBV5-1,CASSLNGVQETQYF,TGCGCCAGCAGCTTGAACGGGGTGCAAGAGACCCAGTACTTC
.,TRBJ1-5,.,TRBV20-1,CSARDQAAAGPNQPQHF,TGCAGTGCTAGAGATCAGGCGGCGGCCGGCCCCAATCAGCCCCAGCATTTT
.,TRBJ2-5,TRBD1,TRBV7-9,CASSSDPLRDRVKETQYF,TGTGCCAGCAGCTCGGATCCCCTCCGGGACAGGGTCAAAGAGACCCAGTACTTC
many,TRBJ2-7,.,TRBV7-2,CASSRDRFSYEQYF,TGTGCCAGCAGCCGCGACAGGTTCTCCTACGAGCAGTACTTC
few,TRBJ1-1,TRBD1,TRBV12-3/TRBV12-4,CASSLDRGRLGEAFF,TGTGCCAGCAGTCTGGACAGGGGAAGGTTAGGTGAAGCTTTCTTT
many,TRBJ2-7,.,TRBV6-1,CASSEKRSSYEQYF,TGTGCCAGCAGTGAGAAGAGAAGCTCCTACGAGCAGTACTTC
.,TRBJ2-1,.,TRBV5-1,CASSLRATEDEQFF,TGCGCCAGCAGCTTAAGGGCGACGGAAGATGAGCAGTTCTTC
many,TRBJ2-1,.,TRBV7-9,CASSRRSSRNEQFF,TGTGCCAGCAGCCGACGGTCCTCGCGGAATGAGCAGTTCTTC
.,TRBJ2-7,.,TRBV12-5,CASGRSGGTYEQYF,TGTGCTAGTGGCCGATCGGGGGGCACCTACGAGCAGTACTTC
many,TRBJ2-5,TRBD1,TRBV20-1,CSARDPEDRDWETQYF,TGCAGTGCTAGAGACCCCGAGGACAGGGATTGGGAGACCCAGTACTTC
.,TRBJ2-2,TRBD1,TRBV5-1,CASSRTPGQGARSTGELFF,TGCGCCAGCAGCCGAACCCCGGGACAGGGGGCGCGCAGCACCGGGGAGCTGTTTTTT
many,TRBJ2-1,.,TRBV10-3,CAISGAVRNEQFF,TGTGCCATCAGTGGGGCTGTGAGGAATGAGCAGTTCTTC
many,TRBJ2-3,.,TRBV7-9,CASSFTPESTDTQYF,TGTGCCAGCAGTTTTACACCGGAAAGCACAGATACGCAGTATTTT